This TCR beta chain came from a study of blood T cell repertoires in COVID-19. The wider study: Whether acute or convalescent, the COVID-19 samples came from the United States, Italy and Spain.

Measured with immunoSEQ multiplex PCR; TCRdb has only the in-frame clones, and not every one. The sample holds under 150,000 clones; around four fifths are singletons and the top ten take 6.2%. Those enrolled, adults aged roughly 18 to 90 years, came from roughly 23 US areas. This clone has a handful of counts. The germline V gene encodes CDR1 SGHRS and CDR2 YFSETQ. This CDR3 has 18 amino acids. V gave up 2 bases and J gave up 0 bases, with 18 bases separating them. The sequence derives from a woman aged 40 to 55 who had recovered from COVID-19. The chain recombines TRBV5-1 with TRBJ1-3; D is uncertain. Sequenced sample: PBMCs or T cells enriched from blood (not recorded which). CDR3 DNA sequence: TGCGCCAGCAGCTTAATTGCACTGGGCCCCCTCTCTGGAAACACCATATATTTT. Protein: CASSLIALGPLSGNTIYF.